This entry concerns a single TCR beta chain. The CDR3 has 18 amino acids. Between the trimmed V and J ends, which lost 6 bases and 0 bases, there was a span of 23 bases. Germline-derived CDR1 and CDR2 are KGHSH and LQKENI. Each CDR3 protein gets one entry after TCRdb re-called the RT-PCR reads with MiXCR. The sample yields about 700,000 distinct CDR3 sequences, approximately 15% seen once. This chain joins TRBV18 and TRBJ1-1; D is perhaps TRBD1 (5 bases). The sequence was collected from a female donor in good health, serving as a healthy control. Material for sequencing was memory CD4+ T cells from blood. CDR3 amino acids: CASSPYWQGVGMNTEAFF. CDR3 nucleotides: TGTGCCAGCTCGCCGTATTGGCAGGGAGTAGGGATGAACACTGAAGCTTTCTTT. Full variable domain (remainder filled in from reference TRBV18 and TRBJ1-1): NAGVMQNPRHLVRRRGQEARLRCSPMKGHSHVYWYRQLPEEGLKFMVYLQKENIIDESGMPKERFSAEFPKEGPSILRIQQVVRGDSAAYFCASSPYWQGVGMNTEAFFGQGTRLTVV.